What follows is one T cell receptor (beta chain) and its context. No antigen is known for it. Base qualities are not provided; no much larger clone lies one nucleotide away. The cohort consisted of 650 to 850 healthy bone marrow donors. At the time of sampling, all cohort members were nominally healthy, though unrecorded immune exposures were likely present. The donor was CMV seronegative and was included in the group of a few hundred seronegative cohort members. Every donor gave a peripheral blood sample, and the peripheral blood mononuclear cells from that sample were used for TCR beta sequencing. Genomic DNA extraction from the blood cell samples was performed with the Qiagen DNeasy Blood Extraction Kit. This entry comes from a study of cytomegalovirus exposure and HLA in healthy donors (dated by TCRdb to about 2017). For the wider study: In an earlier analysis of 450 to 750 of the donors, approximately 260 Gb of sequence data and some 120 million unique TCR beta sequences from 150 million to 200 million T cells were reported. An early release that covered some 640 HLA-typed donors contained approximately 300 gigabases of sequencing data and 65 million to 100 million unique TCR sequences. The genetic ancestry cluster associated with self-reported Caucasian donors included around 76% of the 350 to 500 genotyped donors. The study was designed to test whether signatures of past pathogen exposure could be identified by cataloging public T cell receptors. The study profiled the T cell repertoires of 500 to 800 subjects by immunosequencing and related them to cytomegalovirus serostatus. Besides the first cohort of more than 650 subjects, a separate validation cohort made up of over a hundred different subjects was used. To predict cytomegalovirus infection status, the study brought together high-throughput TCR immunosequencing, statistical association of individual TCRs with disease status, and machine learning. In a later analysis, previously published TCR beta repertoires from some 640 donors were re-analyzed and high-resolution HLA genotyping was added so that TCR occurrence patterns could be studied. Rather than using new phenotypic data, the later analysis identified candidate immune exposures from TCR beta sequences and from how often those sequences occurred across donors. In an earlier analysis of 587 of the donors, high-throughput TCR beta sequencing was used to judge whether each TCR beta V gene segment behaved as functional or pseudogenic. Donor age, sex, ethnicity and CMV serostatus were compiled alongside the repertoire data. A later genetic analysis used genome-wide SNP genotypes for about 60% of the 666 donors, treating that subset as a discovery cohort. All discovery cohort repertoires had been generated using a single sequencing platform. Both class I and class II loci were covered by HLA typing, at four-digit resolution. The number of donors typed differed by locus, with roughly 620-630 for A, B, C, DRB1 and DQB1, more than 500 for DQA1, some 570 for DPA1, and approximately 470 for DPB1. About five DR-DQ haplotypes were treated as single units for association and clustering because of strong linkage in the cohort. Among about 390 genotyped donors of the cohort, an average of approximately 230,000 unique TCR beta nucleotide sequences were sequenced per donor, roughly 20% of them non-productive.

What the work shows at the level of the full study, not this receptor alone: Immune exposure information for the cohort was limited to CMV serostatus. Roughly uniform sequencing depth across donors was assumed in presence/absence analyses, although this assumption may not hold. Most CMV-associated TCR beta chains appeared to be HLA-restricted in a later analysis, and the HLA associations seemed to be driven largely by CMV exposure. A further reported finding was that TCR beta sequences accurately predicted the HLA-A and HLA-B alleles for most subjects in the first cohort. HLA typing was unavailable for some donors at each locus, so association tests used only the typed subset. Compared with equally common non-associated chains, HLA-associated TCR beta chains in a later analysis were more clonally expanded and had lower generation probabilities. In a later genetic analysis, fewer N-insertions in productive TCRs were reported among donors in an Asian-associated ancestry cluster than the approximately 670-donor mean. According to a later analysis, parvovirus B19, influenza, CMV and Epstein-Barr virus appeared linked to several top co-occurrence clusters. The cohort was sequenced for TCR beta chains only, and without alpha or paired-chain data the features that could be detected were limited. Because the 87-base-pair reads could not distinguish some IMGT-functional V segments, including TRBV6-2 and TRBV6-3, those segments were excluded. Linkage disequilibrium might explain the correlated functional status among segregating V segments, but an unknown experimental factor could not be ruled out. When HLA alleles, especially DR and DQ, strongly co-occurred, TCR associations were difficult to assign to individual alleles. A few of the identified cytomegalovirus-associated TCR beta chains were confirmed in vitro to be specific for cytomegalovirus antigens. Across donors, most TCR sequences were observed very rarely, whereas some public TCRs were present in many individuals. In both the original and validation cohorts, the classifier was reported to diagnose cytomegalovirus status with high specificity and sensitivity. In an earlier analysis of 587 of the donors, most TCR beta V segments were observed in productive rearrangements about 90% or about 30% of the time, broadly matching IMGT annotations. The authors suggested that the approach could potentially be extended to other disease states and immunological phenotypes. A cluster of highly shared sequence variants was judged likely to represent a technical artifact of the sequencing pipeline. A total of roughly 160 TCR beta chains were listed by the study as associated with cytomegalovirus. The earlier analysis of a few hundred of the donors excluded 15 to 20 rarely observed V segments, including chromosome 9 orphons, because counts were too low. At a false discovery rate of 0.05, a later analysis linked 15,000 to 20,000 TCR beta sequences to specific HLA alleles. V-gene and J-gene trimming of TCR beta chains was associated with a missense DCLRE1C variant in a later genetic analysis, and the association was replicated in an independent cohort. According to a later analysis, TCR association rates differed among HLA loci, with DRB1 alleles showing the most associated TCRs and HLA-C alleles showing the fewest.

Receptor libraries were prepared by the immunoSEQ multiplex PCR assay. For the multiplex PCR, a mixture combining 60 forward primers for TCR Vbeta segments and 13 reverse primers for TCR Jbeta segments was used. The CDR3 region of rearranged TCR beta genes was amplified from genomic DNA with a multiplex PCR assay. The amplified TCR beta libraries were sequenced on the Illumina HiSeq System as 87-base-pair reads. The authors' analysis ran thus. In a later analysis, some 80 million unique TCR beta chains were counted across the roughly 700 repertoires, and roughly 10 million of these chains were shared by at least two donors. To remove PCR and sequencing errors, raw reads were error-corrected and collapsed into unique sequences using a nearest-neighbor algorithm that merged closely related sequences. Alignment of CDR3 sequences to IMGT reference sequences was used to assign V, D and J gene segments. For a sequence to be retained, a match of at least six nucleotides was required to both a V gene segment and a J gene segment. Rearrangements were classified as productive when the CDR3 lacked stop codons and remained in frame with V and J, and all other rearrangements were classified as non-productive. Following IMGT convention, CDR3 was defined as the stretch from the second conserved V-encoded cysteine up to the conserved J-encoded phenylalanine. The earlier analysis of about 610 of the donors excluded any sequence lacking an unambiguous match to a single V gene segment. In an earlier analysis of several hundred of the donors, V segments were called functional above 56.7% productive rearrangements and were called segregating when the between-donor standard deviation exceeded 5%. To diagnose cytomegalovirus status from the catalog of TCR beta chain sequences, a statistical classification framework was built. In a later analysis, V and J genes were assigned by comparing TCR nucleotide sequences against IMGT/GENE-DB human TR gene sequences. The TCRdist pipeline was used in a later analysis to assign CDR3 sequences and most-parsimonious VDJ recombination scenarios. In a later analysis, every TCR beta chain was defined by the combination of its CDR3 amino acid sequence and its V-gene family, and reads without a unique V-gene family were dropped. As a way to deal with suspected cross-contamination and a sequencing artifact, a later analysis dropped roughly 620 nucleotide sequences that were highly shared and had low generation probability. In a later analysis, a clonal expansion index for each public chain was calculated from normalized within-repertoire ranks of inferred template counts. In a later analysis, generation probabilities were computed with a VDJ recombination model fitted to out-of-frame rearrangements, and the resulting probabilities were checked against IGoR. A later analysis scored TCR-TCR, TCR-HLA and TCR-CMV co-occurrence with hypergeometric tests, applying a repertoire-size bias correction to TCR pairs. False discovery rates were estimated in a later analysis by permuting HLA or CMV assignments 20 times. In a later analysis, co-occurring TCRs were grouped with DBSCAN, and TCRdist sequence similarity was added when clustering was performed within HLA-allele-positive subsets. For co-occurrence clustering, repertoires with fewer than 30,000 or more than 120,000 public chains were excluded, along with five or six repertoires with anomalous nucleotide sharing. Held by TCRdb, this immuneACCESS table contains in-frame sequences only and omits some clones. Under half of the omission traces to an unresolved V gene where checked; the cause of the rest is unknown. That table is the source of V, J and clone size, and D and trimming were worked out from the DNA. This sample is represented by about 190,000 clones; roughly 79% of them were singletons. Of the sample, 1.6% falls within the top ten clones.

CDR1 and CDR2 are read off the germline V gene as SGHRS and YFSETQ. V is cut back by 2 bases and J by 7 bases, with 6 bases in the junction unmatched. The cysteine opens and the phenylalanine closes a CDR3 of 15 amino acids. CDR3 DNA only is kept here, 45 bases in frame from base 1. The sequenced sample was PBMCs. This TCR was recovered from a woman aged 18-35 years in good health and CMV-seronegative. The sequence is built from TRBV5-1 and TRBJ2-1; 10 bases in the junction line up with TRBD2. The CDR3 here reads CASSLSAAGGNEQFF. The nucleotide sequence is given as TGCGCCAGCAGCTTATCAGCAGCGGGGGGGAATGAGCAGTTCTTC.